Listed below are T cell receptor beta chains from one sample, sequenced in a study of blood T cells in healthy people across ages. One entry per CDR3 protein results from TCRdb running MiXCR on the 5' RACE reads. The repertoire holds over 1.5 million distinct CDR3 sequences, approximately 50% seen once, with around 2.1% in the top ten. Sequenced: blood. The receptors here all came from a woman aged 40 to 49 in good health. Both conserved end residues are part of each CDR3. Each record gives: clone size, V gene, D gene, J gene, CDR3 protein, CDR3 DNA. A D gene is named only where the DNA matches it firmly. Expanded clones get a size class; other rows say once, few or many, or leave the size out.

clone_size: many; v_call: TRBV27; d_call: NA; j_call: TRBJ2-7; cdr3_aa: CASSFRGPYEQYF; cdr3_nt: TGTGCCAGCAGTTTCAGGGGCCCCTACGAGCAGTACTTC
clone_size: NA; v_call: TRBV4-1; d_call: NA; j_call: TRBJ2-7; cdr3_aa: CASSQRSQGQTYEQYF; cdr3_nt: TGCGCCAGCAGCCAAAGGAGTCAAGGACAGACCTACGAGCAGTACTTC
clone_size: NA; v_call: TRBV28; d_call: NA; j_call: TRBJ2-3; cdr3_aa: CASNSDQAGADTQYF; cdr3_nt: TGTGCCAGCAACTCGGACCAAGCGGGCGCAGATACGCAGTATTTT
clone_size: NA; v_call: TRBV7-6; d_call: TRBD1; j_call: TRBJ2-6; cdr3_aa: CASSLLGQGGSGANVLTF; cdr3_nt: TGTGCCAGCAGCTTATTAGGACAGGGTGGCTCTGGGGCCAACGTCCTGACTTTC
clone_size: NA; v_call: TRBV7-2; d_call: NA; j_call: TRBJ2-3; cdr3_aa: CASSLYARGPTTDTQYF; cdr3_nt: TGTGCCAGCAGCTTATATGCGCGGGGGCCGACCACAGATACGCAGTATTTT
clone_size: NA; v_call: TRBV25-1; d_call: TRBD2; j_call: TRBJ2-7; cdr3_aa: CASSDLTSGRQGEQYF; cdr3_nt: TGTGCCAGCAGCGATTTGACTAGCGGGAGGCAAGGCGAGCAGTACTTC
clone_size: few; v_call: TRBV11-1; d_call: NA; j_call: TRBJ2-5; cdr3_aa: CASSLKRQVETQYF; cdr3_nt: TGTGCCAGCAGCTTAAAGCGGCAGGTTGAGACCCAGTACTTC
clone_size: NA; v_call: TRBV3-1; d_call: NA; j_call: TRBJ1-2; cdr3_aa: CASSQDLRVWGYGYTF; cdr3_nt: TGTGCCAGCAGCCAAGATCTGAGGGTTTGGGGCTATGGCTACACCTTC
clone_size: NA; v_call: TRBV4-1; d_call: NA; j_call: TRBJ1-2; cdr3_aa: CASGQDGPARWGYTF; cdr3_nt: TGCGCCAGCGGCCAAGATGGGCCAGCCCGCTGGGGCTACACCTTC
clone_size: few; v_call: TRBV7-2; d_call: TRBD2; j_call: TRBJ2-3; cdr3_aa: CASSNSGGGTDTQYF; cdr3_nt: TGTGCCAGCAGCAATAGCGGGGGGGGCACAGATACGCAGTATTTT
clone_size: NA; v_call: TRBV6-6; d_call: NA; j_call: TRBJ2-1; cdr3_aa: CASSTKGREQFF; cdr3_nt: TGTGCCAGCAGTACCAAGGGGCGCGAGCAGTTCTTC
clone_size: NA; v_call: TRBV4-3; d_call: NA; j_call: TRBJ1-2; cdr3_aa: CASSQGSQDSFYGYTF; cdr3_nt: TGCGCCAGCAGCCAAGGATCCCAGGATAGTTTCTATGGCTACACCTTC
clone_size: NA; v_call: TRBV7-9; d_call: TRBD1; j_call: TRBJ2-3; cdr3_aa: CASSLGDRTFTDTQYF; cdr3_nt: TGTGCCAGCAGCTTAGGGGACAGAACCTTCACAGATACGCAGTATTTT
clone_size: NA; v_call: TRBV14; d_call: NA; j_call: TRBJ2-1; cdr3_aa: CASSHGTNYNEQFF; cdr3_nt: TGTGCCAGCAGCCACGGGACCAACTACAATGAGCAGTTCTTC
clone_size: NA; v_call: TRBV12-3/TRBV12-4; d_call: NA; j_call: TRBJ2-4; cdr3_aa: CASRNGADKNIQYF; cdr3_nt: TGTGCCAGCAGGAACGGGGCAGACAAAAACATTCAGTACTTC
clone_size: NA; v_call: TRBV7-9; d_call: NA; j_call: TRBJ2-5; cdr3_aa: CASSASQEQETQYF; cdr3_nt: TGTGCCAGCAGCGCGTCCCAAGAGCAAGAGACCCAGTACTTC
clone_size: once; v_call: TRBV2; d_call: NA; j_call: TRBJ1-4; cdr3_aa: CAGQGFGEKLFF; cdr3_nt: TGTGCCGGCCAGGGTTTTGGCGAAAAACTGTTTTTT
clone_size: NA; v_call: TRBV29-1; d_call: TRBD1; j_call: TRBJ2-1; cdr3_aa: CSGQKDRVNEQFF; cdr3_nt: TGCAGCGGGCAAAAGGACAGGGTCAATGAGCAGTTCTTC
clone_size: few; v_call: TRBV6-2/TRBV6-3; d_call: TRBD1; j_call: TRBJ2-7; cdr3_aa: CASNGGGQGLYEQYF; cdr3_nt: TGTGCCAGCAATGGAGGGGGACAGGGGCTTTACGAGCAGTACTTC
clone_size: many; v_call: TRBV6-5; d_call: NA; j_call: TRBJ2-3; cdr3_aa: CATQGGTDTQYF; cdr3_nt: TGTGCCACCCAGGGTGGGACAGATACGCAGTATTTT
clone_size: few; v_call: TRBV9; d_call: TRBD1; j_call: TRBJ2-5; cdr3_aa: CASSVAPDRQETQYF; cdr3_nt: TGTGCCAGCAGCGTAGCACCGGACAGGCAAGAGACCCAGTACTTC
clone_size: NA; v_call: TRBV20-1; d_call: NA; j_call: TRBJ1-5; cdr3_aa: CSAKLDRGFGNQPQHF; cdr3_nt: TGCAGTGCTAAATTGGATCGGGGGTTCGGCAATCAGCCCCAGCATTTT
clone_size: NA; v_call: TRBV12-3/TRBV12-4; d_call: NA; j_call: TRBJ1-6; cdr3_aa: CASSLQDNSPLHF; cdr3_nt: TGTGCCAGCAGTTTACAAGATAATTCACCCCTCCACTTT
clone_size: NA; v_call: TRBV12-3/TRBV12-4; d_call: NA; j_call: TRBJ2-2; cdr3_aa: CASMLGAGELFF; cdr3_nt: TGTGCCAGCATGCTGGGGGCCGGGGAGCTGTTTTTT
clone_size: few; v_call: TRBV6-2/TRBV6-3; d_call: NA; j_call: TRBJ2-3; cdr3_aa: CASGIRGPSTDTQYF; cdr3_nt: TGTGCCAGCGGAATACGGGGACCTAGCACAGATACGCAGTATTTT
clone_size: NA; v_call: TRBV4-3; d_call: NA; j_call: TRBJ2-3; cdr3_aa: CASSQDAGWRDTQYF; cdr3_nt: TGCGCCAGCAGCCAAGATGCGGGATGGAGGGATACGCAGTATTTT
clone_size: NA; v_call: TRBV20-1; d_call: TRBD1; j_call: TRBJ1-1; cdr3_aa: CRPTRDSDTEAFF; cdr3_nt: TGCAGGCCAACCCGGGACAGCGACACTGAAGCTTTCTTT